The 32 T cell receptor beta chains reported below all come from one sample, sequenced in a study of a mutant IDH1 vaccine in newly diagnosed glioma. Antigens for these TCRs are unknown. Clones were sequenced by immunoSEQ multiplex PCR, and TCRdb holds only the in-frame ones, with some missing. The profile covers over 45,000 clones, with 75% to 85% appearing a single time and more than 10% taken by the ten largest. As for time point: week 35, safety follow-up. Each dose delivered 300 ug of mutant IDH1 20-mer peptide subcutaneously with imiquimod. The specimen comprised PBMCs, sampled from a glioma patient whose treatment included an IDH1 peptide vaccine. The receptors were sampled from a man aged 35-49 years with glioma.

The chain couples TRBV19 to TRBJ2-1; tentatively, D is TRBD2 (5 bases). Germline V gives CDR1 LNHDA, CDR2 SQIVND (reference sequence). This CDR3 is 14 amino acids long. V dropped 3 bases and J dropped 3 bases, with 9 bases sitting between them. The CDR3 spells CASSIDYLYNEQFF. In DNA, the CDR3 is TGTGCCAGTAGTATCGACTACCTCTACAATGAGCAGTTCTTC.

V is TRBV19 and J is TRBJ1-5, with a tentative D call TRBD1 (5 bases). CDR3 length: 14 residues. Per germline, CDR1 LNHDA and CDR2 SQIVND (reference sequence). The ends were cut back, 3 bases at V and 5 bases at J, with 11 bases in the middle. The CDR3 here is CASSIWDGDQPQHF. The CDR3 region has the DNA TGTGCCAGTAGTATTTGGGACGGGGATCAGCCCCAGCATTTT.

This clone appeared a few times. The chain couples TRBV7-9 to TRBJ2-5; D ambiguous. Gene TRBJ2-7 matches the end of the DNA better, so the J call may be wrong. The germline V gene has CDR1 SEHNR and CDR2 FQNEAQ (reference sequence). The CDR3 totals 13 residues. CDR3 sequence: CASSLTESYEQYF. The CDR3 bases are TGTGCCAGCAGCTTAACCGAGTCCTACGAGCAGTACTTC.

CDR3 nucleotide sequence: TGTGCCAGCAGCCGTACTCAACGGGGGGTTGGAAACACCATATATTTT. It is translated as CASSRTQRGVGNTIYF. The V and J genes are TRBV7-8 and TRBJ1-3; D perhaps matches TRBD1 (5 bases). The CDR3 extends over 16 amino acids. Trimming left V 5 bases short and J 3 bases short, with 17 bases between. The germline V gene has CDR1 SGHVS and CDR2 FQNEAQ.

The sample holds one count of this clone. This chain links TRBV9 with TRBJ1-1, with 10 positions matching TRBD1. In germline, CDR1 is SGDLS, CDR2 YYNGEE. This CDR3 contains 16 residues. V lost 0 bases, J lost 0 bases, and 2 bases stayed unmatched. The CDR3 nucleotides read TGTGCCAGCAGCGTAGGACAGGGGGCTATGAACACTGAAGCTTTCTTT. This gives the protein CASSVGQGAMNTEAFF.

The chain couples TRBV6-1 to TRBJ2-3; weak D call: TRBD2 (6 bases). The CDR3 totals 16 residues. Germline CDR1 is MNHNS and CDR2 is SASEGT. With 2 bases removed from V and 4 bases from J, the gap between germline ends came to 16 bases. CDR3 loop: CASSELFPGTSDTQYF. Here the CDR3 DNA reads TGTGCCAGCAGTGAACTTTTCCCCGGGACTTCAGATACGCAGTATTTT.

V usage is TRBV18 and J usage is TRBJ1-2; no clear D. V lost 6 bases to trimming and J lost 4 bases, with 12 bases between them. The germline V gene has CDR1 KGHSH and CDR2 LQKENI. The CDR3 has 13 amino acids. The chain's CDR3 is CASSATVGYGYTF. For the CDR3, the DNA is TGTGCCAGCTCGGCCACAGTAGGCTATGGCTACACCTTC.

This chain connects TRBV25-1 to TRBJ2-5, with D perhaps matching TRBD1 (5 bases). The germline V and J ends were trimmed by 6 bases and 2 bases, with 16 bases remaining between them. This CDR3 has 15 amino acids. Looked up from germline, CDR1 is MGHDK and CDR2 is SYGVNS. The CDR3 nucleotides are TGTGCCAGCAGCACCAAAGGGGCAGGGCAAGAGACCCAGTACTTC. Translating gives CASSTKGAGQETQYF.

This clone is a singleton in its sample. The rearrangement links TRBV11-2 to TRBJ2-1, with D tentatively TRBD2 (5 bases). Germline V gene data show CDR1 as SGHAT and CDR2 as FQNNGV. This CDR3 is 13 amino acids long. V was trimmed by 1 base and J by 6 bases, leaving 7 bases between them. The CDR3 protein is CASSLVGINEQFF. CDR3 coding DNA: TGTGCCAGCAGCTTAGTCGGGATCAATGAGCAGTTCTTC.

The rearrangement joins TRBV5-5 to TRBJ2-3, with D maybe TRBD1 (6 bases). The CDR3 spans 16 residues. Trimming took 0 bases from V and 1 from J, leaving 12 bases between them. CDR1 and CDR2 from the germline V gene are SGHKS and YYEKEE (reference sequence). CDR3 coding DNA: TGTGCCAGCAGCTTGGATCAGGGGTATGGCACAGATACGCAGTATTTT. This translates into CASSLDQGYGTDTQYF.

This clone was observed a few times. V is TRBV29-1 and J is TRBJ1-1; 7 bases align to TRBD1. CDR1 SQVTM and CDR2 ANQGSEA come from the germline V gene. The CDR3 has 11 amino acids. V lost 6 bases to trimming and J lost 4 bases; unmatched junction nucleotides: 2. The DNA for the CDR3 is TGCAGCGTGCACAGGGGCACTGAAGCTTTCTTT. It specifies CSVHRGTEAFF.

This chain connects TRBV5-4 to TRBJ1-2; D not resolved. V was pared by 1 base and J by 0 bases, with 10 bases between. The CDR3 extends over 15 amino acids. Germline V gives CDR1 SGHNT, CDR2 YYREEE (reference sequence). The CDR3 reads CASSLIGVTNYGYTF. As DNA, the CDR3 is TGTGCCAGCAGCTTGATTGGGGTTACTAACTATGGCTACACCTTC.

This chain uses TRBV6-5 with TRBJ1-5; D gene unclear. Trimming cost V 3 bases and J 3 bases, with 9 bases left between them. Germline CDR1 is MNHEY and CDR2 is SVGAGI. This CDR3 is 14 amino acids long. The CDR3 nucleotides are TGTGCCAGCAGTTATATACAACTCAATCAGCCCCAGCATTTT. Translation: CASSYIQLNQPQHF.

The rearrangement uses TRBV6-5 and TRBJ1-1; the D gene is possibly TRBD1 (5 bases). This CDR3 region has 14 residues. Trimming shortened V by 6 bases and J by 5 bases, and 16 bases separated the two germline ends. CDR1 is MNHEY and CDR2 is SVGAGI in the germline V gene. In DNA, the CDR3 is TGTGCCAGCAGCCAAGACGATGGGGGGACTGAAGCTTTCTTT. This sequence encodes CASSQDDGGTEAFF.

This sequence joins TRBV27 and TRBJ2-6, with a tentative D call TRBD2 (5 bases). The CDR3 runs 18 residues. In germline, CDR1 is MNHEY, CDR2 SMNVEV (reference sequence). Deletions cut 4 bases from V and 4 bases from J, with 20 bases between. This chain's CDR3 is CASSSFPPEAGGANVLTF. DNA of the CDR3: TGTGCCAGCAGTTCCTTCCCCCCCGAGGCGGGCGGGGCCAACGTCCTGACTTTC. Together with reference TRBV27 and TRBJ2-6, the CDR3 gives the full variable domain: EAQVTQNPRYLITVTGKKLTVTCSQNMNHEYMSWYRQDPGLGLRQIYYSMNVEVTDKGDVPEGYKVSRKEKRNFPLILESPSPNQTSLYFCASSSFPPEAGGANVLTFGAGSRLTVL.

This clone has only a few counts. This sequence joins TRBV19 and TRBJ1-5, with D possibly TRBD1 on 6 matching bases. CDR1 is LNHDA and CDR2 is SQIVND in the germline V gene (reference sequence). The V end lost 4 bases, the J end lost 5 bases, and 9 bases lay between the germline ends. This CDR3 comprises 13 residues. The CDR3 is CASSRDTDQPQHF. The CDR3 nucleotides are TGTGCCAGTAGTAGGGACACAGATCAGCCCCAGCATTTT.

The V and J genes are TRBV19 and TRBJ2-7; unclear D gene. The V end lost 8 bases, the J end lost 0 bases, and 14 bases lay between the germline ends. The CDR3 extends over 14 amino acids. Germline CDR1 and CDR2: LNHDA and SQIVND (reference sequence). CDR3 nucleotide sequence: TGTGCCAGTGGTCTGACGGCCAACTCCTACGAGCAGTACTTC. Its translation is CASGLTANSYEQYF.

The chain links TRBV2 to TRBJ1-2, with 7 bases identical to TRBD1. Per the germline V gene, CDR1 is SNHLY and CDR2 is FYNNEI. This CDR3 spans 14 amino acids. Trimming cost V 1 base and J 7 bases; bases outside gene matches: 6. The CDR3 spells CASSEGRTGVGYTF. The CDR3 region has the DNA TGTGCCAGCAGTGAAGGTCGGACAGGAGTTGGCTACACCTTC.

This clone appeared a few times. The V gene is TRBV30, the J gene TRBJ1-5; D perhaps matches TRBD1 (5 bases). The germline gives CDR1 GTSNPN, CDR2 SVGIG (reference sequence). The CDR3 runs to 13 residues. V shed 2 bases and J shed 7 bases, with 12 bases lying between them. CDR3 bases: TGTGCCTGGAGTCCAGGCGGGGGGCAGCCCCAGCATTTT. Translated: CAWSPGGGQPQHF.

The J gene is TRBJ2-7, the V gene TRBV15; D is perhaps TRBD1 (6 bases). Trimming left V 4 bases short and J 5 bases short, with 15 bases between. Germline values: CDR1 LNHNV, CDR2 YYDKDF (reference sequence). This CDR3 is 14 amino acids long. CDR3 loop: CATSIGGRQDEQYV. The DNA for the CDR3 is TGTGCCACCAGCATAGGGGGTCGGCAGGACGAGCAGTACGTC.

V usage is TRBV18 and J usage is TRBJ2-1; D possibly corresponds to TRBD2 (5 bases). Germline V gives CDR1 KGHSH, CDR2 LQKENI. Trimming pared 0 bases from V and 0 bases from J, leaving 18 bases between. CDR3 length equals 19 residues. Here the CDR3 reads CASSPPLLLAKTSYNEQFF. The CDR3 DNA sequence: TGTGCCAGCTCACCACCTCTCTTGCTAGCCAAGACCTCCTACAATGAGCAGTTCTTC.

V gene TRBV18 combines with J gene TRBJ1-3; D is uncertain. CDR3 length: 14 amino acids. V dropped 2 bases and J dropped 0 bases, with 5 bases sitting between them. Germline values: CDR1 KGHSH, CDR2 LQKENI. The CDR3 nucleotides read TGTGCCAGCTCACCAGGGAGCTCTGGAAACACCATATATTTT. Translation gives CASSPGSSGNTIYF.

The chain uses TRBV5-4 and TRBJ2-1; D is unclear. V dropped 4 bases and J dropped 5 bases, with 16 bases sitting between them. The CDR3 is 15 amino acids. Germline values: CDR1 SGHNT, CDR2 YYREEE (reference sequence). The CDR3, as DNA: TGTGCCAGCAGCCTAAGCCCCCGACCAGACAATGAGCAGTTCTTC. Protein product: CASSLSPRPDNEQFF.

The genes are TRBV11-3 and TRBJ2-7; 7 bases are shared with TRBD2. The V segment lost 4 bases and the J segment 9 bases; nucleotides outside the gene matches: 15. The CDR3 is 15 amino acids. Germline CDR1 is SGHNT and CDR2 is YENEEA. This CDR3 is CASSSVSAAGAVQYV. CDR3 DNA sequence: TGTGCCAGCAGCTCCGTTTCGGCGGCGGGAGCGGTGCAGTACGTC.

This chain uses TRBV7-8 with TRBJ1-2; D uncertain. Trimming cost V 1 base and J 7 bases, with 16 bases left between them. This CDR3 has 15 amino acids. Germline V CDR1 and CDR2: SGHVS, FQNEAQ. CDR3 sequence reads: CASSLVEGSLGGYTF. CDR3 DNA sequence: TGTGCCAGCAGCTTAGTCGAGGGATCTCTTGGTGGCTACACCTTC.

The chain carries TRBV6-6 and TRBJ1-4; tentatively, D is TRBD1 (5 bases). The CDR3 runs to 15 residues. Trimming shortened V by 7 bases and J by 8 bases, and 20 bases separated the two germline ends. Per germline, CDR1 MNHNY and CDR2 SVGAGI (reference sequence). DNA for the CDR3: TGTGCCAGCAAGGGGAAGGAGGGAAGGAAGGAAAAACTGTTTTTT. Amino acids: CASKGKEGRKEKLFF.

This clone was detected a few times. The V and J genes are TRBV2 and TRBJ2-7; TRBD2 matches at 13 bases. The CDR3 loop spans 17 amino acids. The V gene's germline CDR1 is SNHLY and CDR2 FYNNEI. The ends lost 6 bases at V and 0 bases at J; junction bases unmatched: 8. The CDR3 reads CASSLLTSGRASYEQYF. Written as DNA, the CDR3 is TGTGCCAGCAGCCTACTAACTAGCGGGAGGGCCTCCTACGAGCAGTACTTC.

The V gene is TRBV7-6, the J gene TRBJ1-2; perhaps TRBD1 as D (6 bases). The CDR3 spans 14 residues. V was shortened by 5 bases and J by 4 bases, with 14 bases between the two germline ends. Looked up from germline, CDR1 is SGHVS and CDR2 is FNYEAQ. The CDR3 nucleotides are TGTGCCAGCAGCGTAGGGGGATCAGGCTATGGCTACACCTTC. Its translation: CASSVGGSGYGYTF.

This clone has more than one count but fewer than ten. The chain recombines TRBV5-6 with TRBJ2-7, with TRBD2 matching over 9 bases. Germline V gene sequence: CDR1 SGHDT, CDR2 YYEEEE. V shed 3 bases, J shed 0 bases, and the junction held 10 bases outside the gene matches. The CDR3 length is 17 residues. The DNA for the CDR3 is TGTGCCAGCAGCTCCTTCCGGACTAGCGAAAGCTCCTACGAGCAGTACGTC. It yields the protein CASSSFRTSESSYEQYV.

The chain links TRBV19 to TRBJ2-7; D remains unclear. The CDR3 has 15 residues. The germline gives CDR1 LNHDA, CDR2 SQIVND (reference sequence). Trimming left V 6 bases short and J 2 bases short, with 17 bases between. The CDR3 DNA reads as TGTGCCAGTAGCCCAGACACCTCTGTAGCCTACGAGCAGTACTTC. Its protein is CASSPDTSVAYEQYF.

The chain uses TRBV5-8 and TRBJ2-5, with TRBD1 identical over 7 bases. This CDR3 comprises 17 residues. J lost 1 base, V lost 0 bases, and 9 bases had no gene match. CDR1 and CDR2 (germline): SGHTS, YDEGEE. CDR3: CASSLAWLGGFQETQYF. The CDR3 bases are TGTGCCAGCAGCTTGGCCTGGTTAGGGGGCTTCCAAGAGACCCAGTACTTC.

V and J are TRBV2 and TRBJ2-1, with TRBD2 identical over 10 bases. Trimming cost V 4 bases and J 10 bases; bases outside gene matches: 7. This CDR3 comprises 14 residues. CDR1 is SNHLY and CDR2 is FYNNEI in the germline V gene. The CDR3 protein is CASSGLAGVGEQFF. For the CDR3, the DNA is TGTGCCAGCAGTGGCCTAGCGGGAGTAGGGGAGCAGTTCTTC.